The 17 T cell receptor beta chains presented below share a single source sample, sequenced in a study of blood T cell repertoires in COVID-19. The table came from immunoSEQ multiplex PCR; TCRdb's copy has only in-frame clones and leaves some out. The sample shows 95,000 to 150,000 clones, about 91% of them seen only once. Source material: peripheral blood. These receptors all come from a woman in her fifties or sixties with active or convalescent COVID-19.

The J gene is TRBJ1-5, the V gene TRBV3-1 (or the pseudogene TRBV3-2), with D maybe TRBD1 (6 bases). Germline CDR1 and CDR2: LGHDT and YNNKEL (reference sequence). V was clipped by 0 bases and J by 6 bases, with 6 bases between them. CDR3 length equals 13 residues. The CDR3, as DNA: TGTGCCAGCAGCCAAGAAGGGGGTCAGCCCCAGCATTTT. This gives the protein CASSQEGGQPQHF.

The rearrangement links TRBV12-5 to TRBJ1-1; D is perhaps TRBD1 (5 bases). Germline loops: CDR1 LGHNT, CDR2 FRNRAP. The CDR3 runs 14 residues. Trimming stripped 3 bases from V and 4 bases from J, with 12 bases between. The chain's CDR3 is CASGLGQGVTEAFF. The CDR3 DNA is TGTGCTAGTGGTTTAGGGCAGGGTGTCACTGAAGCTTTCTTT.

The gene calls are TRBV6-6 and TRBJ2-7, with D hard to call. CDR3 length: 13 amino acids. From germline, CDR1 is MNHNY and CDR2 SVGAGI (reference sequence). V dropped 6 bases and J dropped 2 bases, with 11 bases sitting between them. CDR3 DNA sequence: TGTGCCAGCAGCCCGACACAAACCTACGAGCAGTACTTC. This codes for CASSPTQTYEQYF.

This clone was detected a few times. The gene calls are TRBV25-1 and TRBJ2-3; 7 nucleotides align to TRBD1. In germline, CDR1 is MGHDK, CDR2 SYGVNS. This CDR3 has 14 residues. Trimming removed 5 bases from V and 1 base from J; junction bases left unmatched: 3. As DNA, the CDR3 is TGTGCCAGCAGTAGGGGGCTGGGCACAGATACGCAGTATTTT. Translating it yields CASSRGLGTDTQYF. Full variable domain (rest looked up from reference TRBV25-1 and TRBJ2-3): EADIYQTPRYLVIGTGKKITLECSQTMGHDKMYWYQQDPGMELHLIHYSYGVNSTEKGDLSSESTVSRIRTEHFPLTLESARPSHTSQYLCASSRGLGTDTQYFGPGTRLTVL.

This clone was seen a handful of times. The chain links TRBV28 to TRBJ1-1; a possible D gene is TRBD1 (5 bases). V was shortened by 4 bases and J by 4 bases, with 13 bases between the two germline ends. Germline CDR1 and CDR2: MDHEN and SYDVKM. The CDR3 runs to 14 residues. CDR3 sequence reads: CASSSREIFTEAFF. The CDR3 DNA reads TGTGCCAGCAGTTCCAGGGAAATCTTCACTGAAGCTTTCTTT.

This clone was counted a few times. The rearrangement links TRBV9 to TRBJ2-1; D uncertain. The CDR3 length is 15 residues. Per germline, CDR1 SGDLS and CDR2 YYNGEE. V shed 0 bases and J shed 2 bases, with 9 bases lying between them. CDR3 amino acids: CASSVEAVPYNEQFF. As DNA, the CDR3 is TGTGCCAGCAGCGTAGAGGCGGTACCCTACAATGAGCAGTTCTTC.

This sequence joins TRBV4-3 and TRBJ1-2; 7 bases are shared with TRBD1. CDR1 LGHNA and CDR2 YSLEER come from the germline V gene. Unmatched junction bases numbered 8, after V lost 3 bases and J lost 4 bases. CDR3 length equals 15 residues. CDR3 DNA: TGCGCCAGCAGCCAGAGCAGGGGGGACGCCTATGGCTACACCTTC. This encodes CASSQSRGDAYGYTF.

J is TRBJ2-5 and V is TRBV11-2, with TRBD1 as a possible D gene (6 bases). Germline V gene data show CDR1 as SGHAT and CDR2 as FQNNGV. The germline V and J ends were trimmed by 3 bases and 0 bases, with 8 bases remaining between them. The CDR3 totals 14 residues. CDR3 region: CASSLYRDQETQYF. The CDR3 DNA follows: TGTGCCAGCAGCTTGTACAGGGACCAAGAGACCCAGTACTTC.

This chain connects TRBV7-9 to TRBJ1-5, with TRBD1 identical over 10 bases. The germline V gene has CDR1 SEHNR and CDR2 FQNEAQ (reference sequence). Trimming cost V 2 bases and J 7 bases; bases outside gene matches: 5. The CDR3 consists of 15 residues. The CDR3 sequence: CASSLFGTGEQPQHF. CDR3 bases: TGTGCCAGCAGCTTATTCGGGACAGGGGAGCAGCCCCAGCATTTT.

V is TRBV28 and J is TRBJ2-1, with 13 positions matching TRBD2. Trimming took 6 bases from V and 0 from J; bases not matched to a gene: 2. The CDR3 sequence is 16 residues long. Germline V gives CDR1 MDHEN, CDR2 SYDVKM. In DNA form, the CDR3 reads TGTGCCAGCAGCCGGACTAGCGGGAGCTCCTACAATGAGCAGTTCTTC. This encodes CASSRTSGSSYNEQFF.

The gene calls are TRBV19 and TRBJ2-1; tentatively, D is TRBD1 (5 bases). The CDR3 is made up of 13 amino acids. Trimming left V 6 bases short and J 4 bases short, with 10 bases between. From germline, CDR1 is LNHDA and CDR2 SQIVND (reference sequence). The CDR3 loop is CASSAPGYNEQFF. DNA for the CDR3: TGTGCCAGTAGCGCACCAGGGTACAATGAGCAGTTCTTC.

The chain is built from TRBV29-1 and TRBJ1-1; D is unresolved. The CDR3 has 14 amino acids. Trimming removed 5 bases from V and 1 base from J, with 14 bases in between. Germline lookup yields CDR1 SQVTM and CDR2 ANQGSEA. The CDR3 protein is CSVHLVTSNTEAFF. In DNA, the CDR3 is TGCAGCGTTCACCTCGTTACATCGAACACTGAAGCTTTCTTT.

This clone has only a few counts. The CDR3 DNA follows: TGTGCCAGCAGCATAACAGGGGACCCTAACTATGGCTACACCTTC. Protein: CASSITGDPNYGYTF. The V and J genes are TRBV7-9 and TRBJ1-2; TRBD1 matches 7 bases. Germline loops: CDR1 SEHNR, CDR2 FQNEAQ (reference sequence). V lost 5 bases and J lost 0; bases outside the gene matches: 6. The CDR3 sequence is 15 residues long.

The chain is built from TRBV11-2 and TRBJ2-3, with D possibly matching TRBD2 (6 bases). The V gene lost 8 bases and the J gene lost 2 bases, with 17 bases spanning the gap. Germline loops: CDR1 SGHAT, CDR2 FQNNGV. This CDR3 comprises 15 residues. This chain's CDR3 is CASGQTRLVTDTQYF. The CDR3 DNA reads TGTGCCAGCGGTCAAACTCGACTAGTCACAGATACGCAGTATTTT. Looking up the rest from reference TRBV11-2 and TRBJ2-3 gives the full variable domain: EAGVAQSPRYKIIEKRQSVAFWCNPISGHATLYWYQQILGQGPKLLIQFQNNGVVDDSQLPKDRFSAERLKGVDSTLKIQPAKLEDSAVYLCASGQTRLVTDTQYFGPGTRLTVL.

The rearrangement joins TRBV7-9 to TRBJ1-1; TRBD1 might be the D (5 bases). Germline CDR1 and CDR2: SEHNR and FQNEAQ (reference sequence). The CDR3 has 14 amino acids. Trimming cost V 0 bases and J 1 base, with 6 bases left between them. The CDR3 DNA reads TGTGCCAGCAGCTTAGCCAGGGCGAACACTGAAGCTTTCTTT. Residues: CASSLARANTEAFF.

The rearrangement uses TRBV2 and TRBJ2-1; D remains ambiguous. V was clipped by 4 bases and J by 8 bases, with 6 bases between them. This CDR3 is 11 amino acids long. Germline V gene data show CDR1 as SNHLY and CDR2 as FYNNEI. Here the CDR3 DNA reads TGTGCCAGCAGTGCTGGCTATGAGCAGTTCTTC. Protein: CASSAGYEQFF.

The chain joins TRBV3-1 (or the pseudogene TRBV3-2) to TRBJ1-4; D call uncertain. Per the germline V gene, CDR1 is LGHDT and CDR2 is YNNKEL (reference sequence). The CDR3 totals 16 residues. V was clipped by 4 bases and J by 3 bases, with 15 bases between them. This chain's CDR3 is CASSPSPGGSNEKLFF. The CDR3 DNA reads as TGTGCCAGCAGCCCCTCCCCGGGTGGTTCTAATGAAAAACTGTTTTTT.